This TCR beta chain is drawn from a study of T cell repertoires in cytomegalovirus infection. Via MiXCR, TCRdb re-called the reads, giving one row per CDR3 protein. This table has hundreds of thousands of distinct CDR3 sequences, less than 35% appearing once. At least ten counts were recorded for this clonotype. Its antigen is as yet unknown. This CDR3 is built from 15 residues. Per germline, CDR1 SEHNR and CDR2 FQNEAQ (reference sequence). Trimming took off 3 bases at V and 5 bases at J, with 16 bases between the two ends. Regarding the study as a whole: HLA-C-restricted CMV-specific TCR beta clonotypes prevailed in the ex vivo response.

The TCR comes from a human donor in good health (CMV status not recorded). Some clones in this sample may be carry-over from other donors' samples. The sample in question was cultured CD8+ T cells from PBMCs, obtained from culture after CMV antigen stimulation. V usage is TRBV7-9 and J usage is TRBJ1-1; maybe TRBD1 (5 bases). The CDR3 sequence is CASSFSLLGETEAFF. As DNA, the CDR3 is TGTGCCAGCAGCTTTTCCCTGCTGGGGGAGACTGAAGCTTTCTTT.